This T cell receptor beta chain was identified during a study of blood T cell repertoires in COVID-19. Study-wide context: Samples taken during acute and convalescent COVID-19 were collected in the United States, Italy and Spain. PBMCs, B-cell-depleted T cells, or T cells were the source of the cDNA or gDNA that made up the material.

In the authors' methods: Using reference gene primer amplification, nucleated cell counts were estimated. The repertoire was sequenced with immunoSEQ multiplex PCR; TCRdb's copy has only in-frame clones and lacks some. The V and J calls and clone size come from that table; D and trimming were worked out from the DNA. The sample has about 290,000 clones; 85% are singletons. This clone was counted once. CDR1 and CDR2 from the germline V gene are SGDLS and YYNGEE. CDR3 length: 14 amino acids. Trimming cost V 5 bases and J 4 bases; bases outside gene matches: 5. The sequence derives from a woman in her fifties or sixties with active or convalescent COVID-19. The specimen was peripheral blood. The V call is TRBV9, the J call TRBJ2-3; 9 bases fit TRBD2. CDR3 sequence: CASSFSGSADTQYF. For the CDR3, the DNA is TGTGCCAGCAGTTTTAGCGGGAGTGCAGATACGCAGTATTTT.